This T cell receptor beta chain came from a study of blood T cell repertoires in COVID-19. Clones were read by immunoSEQ multiplex PCR, and TCRdb kept only the in-frame ones, dropping some. Among around 250,000 clones listed, roughly 90% were seen once. The specimen sequenced was PBMCs or T cells enriched from blood (not recorded which). This TCR came from a woman in her thirties who had recovered from COVID-19.

The CDR3 DNA reads TGTGCTAGTGGTCCGGGGGACCTGAGGGTTTGGAACACTGAAGCTTTCTTT. This encodes CASGPGDLRVWNTEAFF. V and J are TRBV12-5 and TRBJ1-1; D is possibly TRBD1 (5 bases). The CDR3 spans 17 residues. Trimming took 5 bases from V and 1 from J, leaving 20 bases between them. Germline V gives CDR1 LGHNT, CDR2 FRNRAP.